The 24 T cell receptor beta chains in this list originate from one sample, sequenced in a study of T cells after posttransplantation cyclophosphamide (dated by TCRdb to 2016 to 2018). The library was made by the immunoSEQ multiplex PCR assay. The table was pulled from immuneACCESS by TCRdb, which kept in-frame rearrangements only. Such tables lose some clones; where checked, under half of the loss comes from unresolved V genes, and the rest has no known cause. Recorded for this sample are 17,000 or so clones; roughly nine tenths of them occurred a single time. Roughly 0.58% of the sample lies in the top ten. The intended sense of this specimen's treatment or condition label: high-dose cyclophosphamide on days +3 and +4 as single-agent GVHD prophylaxis. Patients in the PTCy group got busulfan and fludarabine conditioning, a marrow graft from a related or unrelated donor, and cyclophosphamide on days +3 and +4.

Sequencing used CD4+ T cells sorted from blood, obtained after allogeneic stem cell transplant with posttransplant cyclophosphamide. Every receptor here comes from a male patient aged 55 to 69 who received an allogeneic stem cell transplant from a related donor and was CMV-positive. After a transplant, some of the T cells may come from the graft donor.

The gene calls are TRBV9 and TRBJ1-6, with D perhaps matching TRBD1 (5 bases). V gave up 0 bases and J gave up 6 bases, with 10 bases separating them. Germline CDR1 reads SGDLS; CDR2 reads YYNGEE. This CDR3 has 15 amino acids. The DNA for the CDR3 is TGTGCCAGCAGCGTAGGATCAGGGTCTAATTCACCCCTCCACTTT. Its protein product is CASSVGSGSNSPLHF.

The J gene is TRBJ2-3, the V gene TRBV5-4; perhaps TRBD2 as D (7 bases). Germline V lookup: CDR1 SGHNT, CDR2 YYREEE (reference sequence). The CDR3 runs 16 residues. V shed 2 bases and J shed 4 bases, with 17 bases lying between them. The CDR3 region is CASSFRGSRGADTQYF. The CDR3 DNA is TGTGCCAGCAGCTTTAGGGGGAGCCGGGGGGCAGATACGCAGTATTTT.

The chain uses TRBV7-3 and TRBJ2-3, with D perhaps TRBD1 (5 bases). The CDR3 loop spans 17 amino acids. Per germline, CDR1 SGHTA and CDR2 FQGTGA. The V gene lost 9 bases and the J gene lost 0 bases, with 22 bases spanning the gap. The CDR3, as DNA: TGTGCCAGACCTTGGCAGGGCCAGAGAGCTAGCACAGATACGCAGTATTTT. It specifies CARPWQGQRASTDTQYF.

This clone has only a few counts. This chain links TRBV18 with TRBJ2-2; 11 bases agree with TRBD1. V gave up 3 bases and J gave up 4 bases; unmatched junction bases: 4. From germline, CDR1 is KGHSH and CDR2 LQKENI. The CDR3 is made up of 16 amino acids. The CDR3: CASSPPGTGGTGELFF. The DNA for the CDR3 is TGTGCCAGCTCACCGCCCGGGACAGGGGGCACCGGGGAGCTGTTTTTT.

J is TRBJ2-3 and V is TRBV18; a possible D gene is TRBD2 (5 bases). Trimming shortened V by 0 bases and J by 4 bases, and 11 bases separated the two germline ends. Germline V gene sequence: CDR1 KGHSH, CDR2 LQKENI. The CDR3 covers 15 residues. The CDR3 is CASSPPTSSPDTQYF. The DNA of the CDR3 is TGTGCCAGCTCACCACCTACTAGTTCCCCAGATACGCAGTATTTT.

J is TRBJ2-2 and V is TRBV7-2; the match to TRBD2 covers 10 bases. CDR3 length: 16 residues. V shed 4 bases, J shed 4 bases, and the junction held 6 bases outside the gene matches. The germline gives CDR1 SGHTA, CDR2 FQGNSA. CDR3 in amino acids: CASSSSPSGGTGELFF. The CDR3 DNA reads as TGTGCCAGCAGCTCCTCCCCTAGCGGGGGCACCGGGGAGCTGTTTTTT. The full variable domain, its missing parts supplied by reference TRBV7-2 and TRBJ2-2, is GAGVSQSPSNKVTEKGKDVELRCDPISGHTALYWYRQSLGQGLEFLIYFQGNSAPDKSGLPSDRFSAERTGGSVSTLTIQRTQQEDSAVYLCASSSSPSGGTGELFFGEGSRLTVL.

This chain links TRBV4-1 with TRBJ1-2; 7 bases line up with TRBD1. Germline V lookup: CDR1 MGHRA, CDR2 YSYEKL. Trimming took 4 bases from V and 5 from J; bases not matched to a gene: 7. The CDR3 totals 14 residues. The CDR3 loop is CASSRGQANYGYTF. Written as DNA, the CDR3 is TGCGCCAGCAGCCGAGGACAGGCAAATTATGGCTACACCTTC.

The chain uses TRBV28 and TRBJ2-7; TRBD1 matches at 7 bases. Germline trimming cut 6 bases from V and 3 bases from J; bases unmatched to any gene: 11. This CDR3 is built from 15 residues. Germline CDR1 is MDHEN and CDR2 is SYDVKM. The CDR3 region has the DNA TGTGCCAGCAGCCAACCCGGGACAGCCGACTACGAGCAGTACTTC. This encodes CASSQPGTADYEQYF.

V gene TRBV5-4 combines with J gene TRBJ2-1, with 9 positions matching TRBD2. Trimming took 6 bases from V and 6 from J; bases not matched to a gene: 10. This CDR3 comprises 15 residues. Germline CDR1 reads SGHNT; CDR2 reads YYREEE (reference sequence). CDR3 residues: CASTPAGGRGNEQFF. DNA of the CDR3: TGTGCCAGCACCCCTGCGGGGGGGAGGGGCAATGAGCAGTTCTTC.

This sequence joins TRBV4-1 and TRBJ2-5, with 8 bases aligning to TRBD2. With V trimmed by 4 bases and J by 1 base, 5 bases remained unmatched. Germline V CDR1 and CDR2: MGHRA, YSYEKL. CDR3 length equals 15 residues. CDR3 residues: CASSRLAGFQETQYF. As DNA, the CDR3 is TGCGCCAGCAGCCGATTAGCGGGGTTCCAAGAGACCCAGTACTTC.

This clone was seen a single time. This chain connects TRBV5-1 to TRBJ1-2; D is unclear. CDR1 and CDR2 (germline): SGHRS, YFSETQ. Trimming stripped 0 bases from V and 3 bases from J, with 9 bases between. This CDR3 is built from 14 residues. The CDR3 spells CASSLEPSYYGYTF. The DNA of the CDR3 is TGCGCCAGCAGCTTGGAGCCGTCTTACTATGGCTACACCTTC.

This clone was seen once. The chain is built from TRBV7-2 and TRBJ2-1; TRBD2 matches at 11 bases. The germline V gene encodes CDR1 SGHTA and CDR2 FQGNSA. The CDR3 totals 15 residues. Losses at the gene ends were 6 bases for V and 3 bases for J; bases not matched to a gene: 4. Here the CDR3 DNA reads TGTGCCAGCAGTCCTACTAGCGGGGGCTACAATGAGCAGTTCTTC. It translates to CASSPTSGGYNEQFF.

This clone has a single count. The V gene is TRBV27, the J gene TRBJ2-7; 8 bases match TRBD1. This CDR3 has 13 amino acids. V dropped 4 bases and J dropped 7; count of bases not matched to a gene: 6. Per the germline V gene, CDR1 is MNHEY and CDR2 is SMNVEV (reference sequence). The DNA of the CDR3 is TGTGCCAGCAGTTGGACTTACAGGGGGGAGCAGTACTTC. Translation gives CASSWTYRGEQYF.

The chain combines TRBV18 with TRBJ1-4; 8 bases agree with TRBD1. Germline loops: CDR1 KGHSH, CDR2 LQKENI. This CDR3 has 15 residues. V lost 3 bases and J lost 7; bases outside the gene matches: 7. CDR3 sequence (DNA): TGTGCCAGCTCACCCCAACAGGGGGAAAGTGAAAAACTGTTTTTT. Protein: CASSPQQGESEKLFF.

This clone was picked up one time. The chain links TRBV5-4 to TRBJ2-1; 8 bases agree with TRBD2. Per the germline V gene, CDR1 is SGHNT and CDR2 is YYREEE (reference sequence). The CDR3 runs 15 residues. The V and J ends lost 0 bases and 8 bases, in that order; junction bases with no gene match: 7. CDR3 loop: CASSLDAGGADEQFF. The CDR3 DNA reads as TGTGCCAGCAGCTTGGACGCCGGGGGGGCTGATGAGCAGTTCTTC.

The gene calls are TRBV4-2 and TRBJ2-3, with 12 bases lining up with TRBD1. Germline loops: CDR1 LGHNA, CDR2 YNFKEQ. CDR3 size: 19 residues. Unmatched junction bases numbered 13, after V lost 5 bases and J lost 1 base. The CDR3 coding sequence is TGTGCCAGCAGCTACCAACCGGGACAGGGGGCTTCGGGCACAGATACGCAGTATTTT. Its protein is CASSYQPGQGASGTDTQYF.

The chain combines TRBV4-1 with TRBJ1-5; perhaps TRBD1 as D (6 bases). Germline V CDR1 and CDR2: MGHRA, YSYEKL. V lost 1 base, J lost 2 bases, and 18 bases lay in between. The CDR3 is 18 residues long. CDR3 sequence reads: CASSQVMRGRRGNQPQHF. CDR3 bases: TGCGCCAGCAGCCAAGTTATGCGGGGGCGCAGAGGCAATCAGCCCCAGCATTTT.

CDR3 nucleotide sequence: TGTGCCAGTACCGAACAGGGCACATCAAACTATGGCTACACCTTC. As protein: CASTEQGTSNYGYTF. The chain has TRBV19 and TRBJ1-2; TRBD1 might be the D (6 bases). V lost 7 bases, J lost 2 bases, and 17 bases lay in between. Germline values: CDR1 LNHDA, CDR2 SQIVND (reference sequence). The CDR3 totals 15 residues.

DNA of the CDR3: TGTGCCAGCAGTGCCCTTCGGGGGGCGAACACTGAAGCTTTCTTT. The encoded protein is CASSALRGANTEAFF. The J gene is TRBJ1-1, the V gene TRBV2; weak D call: TRBD1 (6 bases). CDR3 length: 15 amino acids. Deletions cut 4 bases from V and 1 base from J, with 13 bases between. Germline loops: CDR1 SNHLY, CDR2 FYNNEI.

As concerns this clone: One junction end does not reproduce the germline sequence, and a read error may be involved. Additional DNA sequences in this sample encode the identical CDR3. The chain couples TRBV19 to TRBJ1-6; D is uncertain. CDR1 is LNHDA and CDR2 is SQIVND in the germline V gene (reference sequence). This CDR3 has 18 residues. CDR3 region: CASGILTPGSSYNSPLHF. The CDR3 DNA follows: TGTGCCAGTGGCATCCTTACACCGGGAAGCTCCTATAATTCCCCCCTCCACTTT.

The chain combines TRBV6-5 with TRBJ1-1; the match to TRBD1 covers 7 bases. With V trimmed by 11 bases and J by 3 bases, 9 bases remained unmatched. The CDR3 totals 13 residues. Looked up from germline, CDR1 is MNHEY and CDR2 is SVGAGI. The CDR3 region has the DNA TGTGCCGCCATCCAGGGGGATCACACTGAAGCTTTCTTT. Its protein product is CAAIQGDHTEAFF.

This chain links TRBV9 with TRBJ2-5, with unresolved D. The V end was cut by 3 bases, the J end by 5 bases, with 17 bases between. This CDR3 comprises 15 residues. CDR1 is SGDLS and CDR2 is YYNGEE in the germline V gene. DNA for the CDR3: TGTGCCAGCAGCGGATCATGGCCGGAGATGGAGACCCAGTACTTC. This translates into CASSGSWPEMETQYF. Full variable domain (outside the CDR3, taken from reference TRBV9 and TRBJ2-5): DSGVTQTPKHLITATGQRVTLRCSPRSGDLSVYWYQQSLDQGLQFLIQYYNGEERAKGNILERFSAQQFPDLHSELNLSSLELGDSALYFCASSGSWPEMETQYFGPGTRLLVL.

The rearrangement joins TRBV18 to TRBJ2-5; 7 positions agree with TRBD1. The V segment lost 4 bases and the J segment 2 bases; nucleotides outside the gene matches: 4. This CDR3 has 14 amino acids. The germline V gene encodes CDR1 KGHSH and CDR2 LQKENI. CDR3 in amino acids: CASSRWTGQETQYF. The CDR3 DNA reads as TGTGCCAGCTCACGATGGACAGGTCAAGAGACCCAGTACTTC.

In its sample, this clone was seen a few times. This chain joins TRBV4-3 and TRBJ1-2; a weak D match, TRBD1 (5 bases). The CDR3 loop spans 15 amino acids. Germline V gene lookup returns CDR1 LGHNA and CDR2 YSLEER. The ends were cut back, 4 bases at V and 8 bases at J, with 20 bases in the middle. The DNA for the CDR3 is TGCGCCAGCAGCCCTGGGACGGCCGGCGGGAGAGGCTACACCTTC. Translated, it gives CASSPGTAGGRGYTF.